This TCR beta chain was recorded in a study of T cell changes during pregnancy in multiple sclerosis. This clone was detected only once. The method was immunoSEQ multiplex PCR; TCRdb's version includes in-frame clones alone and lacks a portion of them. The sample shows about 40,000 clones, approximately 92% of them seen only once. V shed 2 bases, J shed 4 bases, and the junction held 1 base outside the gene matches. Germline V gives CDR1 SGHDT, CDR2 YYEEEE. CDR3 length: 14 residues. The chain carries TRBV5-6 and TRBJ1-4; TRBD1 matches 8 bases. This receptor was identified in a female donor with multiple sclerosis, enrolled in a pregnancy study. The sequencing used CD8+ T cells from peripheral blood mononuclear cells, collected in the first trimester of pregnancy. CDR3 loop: CASSLGQGNEKLFF. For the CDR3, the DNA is TGTGCCAGCAGCTTAGGACAGGGTAATGAAAAACTGTTTTTT.